Sequencing of this T cell receptor beta chain was carried out in a study of blood T cells in healthy people across ages. Primers used in a second PCR of about 7 to 12 cycles were a sample-barcoded 5' primer and a J-beta primer mix. TCRdb re-analysed the 5' RACE reads in MiXCR, keeping a single row per CDR3 protein. The table has about 800,000 distinct CDR3 sequences, just under 25% seen once. Germline assignment: CDR1 DFQATT and CDR2 SNEGSKA (reference sequence). V trimming: 6 bases; J trimming: 2 bases; junction bases outside the gene matches: 8. The CDR3 is 15 amino acids. Points from the study as a whole: It was not known whether donors were CMV positive (a possible confounder of expanded clonotype changes). Diversity estimates drawn from one million T cells were deemed underestimates.

This clonotype was detected a few times. The target antigen is unknown. Individuals who donated were healthy Caucasians from Russia aged about 6 to 100. This same sample was also taken into another study, of T cells of mothers and their children. That study reports: In both related and unrelated pairs, TCR recombination output is shaped similarly by thymic selection.

The sequence derives from a boy aged 5-17 years in good health. Sequencing was performed on blood. The V call is TRBV20-1, the J call TRBJ2-1, with 9 bases fitting TRBD2. CDR3: CSAWREGLPYNEQFF. The DNA for the CDR3 is TGCAGTGCGTGGCGGGAGGGCCTCCCCTACAATGAGCAGTTCTTC.